Listed below are T cell receptor beta chains from one sample, sequenced in a study of identical twins. TCRdb fed the 5' RACE reads into MiXCR, producing one record per CDR3 protein. The table lists 1.5 million to 2 million distinct CDR3 sequences, about 31% of them singletons. What was sequenced was cord blood. These receptor sequences come from a newborn girl in good health. The CDR3 runs from the conserved cysteine through the conserved F or W. A D gene is named only where the DNA matches it firmly. Only some rows state a clone size, as once, few, many or a class for expanded clones.

J | V | D | size | CDR3 | DNA
TRBJ2-1 | TRBV12-3/TRBV12-4 | . | . | CASSPQTIEQFF | TGTGCCAGCAGTCCCCAGACTATAGAGCAGTTCTTC
TRBJ2-5 | TRBV20-1 | TRBD2 | . | CSARRPPGLAGARLGETQYF | TGCAGTGCTAGGAGACCACCGGGACTAGCGGGAGCCCGGTTAGGAGAGACCCAGTACTTC
TRBJ2-1 | TRBV3-1 | TRBD2 | few | CASSQGLAGGKFF | TGTGCCAGCAGCCAAGGACTAGCGGGAGGAAAGTTCTTC
TRBJ2-1 | TRBV21-1 | . | few | CASSKEKGGQGVTYNEQFF | TGTGCCAGCAGCAAAGAAAAAGGCGGACAGGGGGTGACGTACAATGAGCAGTTCTTC
TRBJ2-5 | TRBV7-9 | . | . | CASSLVPKTQYF | TGTGCCAGCAGCTTAGTGCCCAAAACCCAGTACTTC
TRBJ2-1 | TRBV28 | TRBD1 | few | CASSKRTGGDSYNEQFF | TGTGCCAGCAGTAAAAGGACAGGGGGTGACTCCTACAATGAGCAGTTCTTC
TRBJ1-1 | TRBV7-9 | . | . | CASSLDRLYTEAFF | TGTGCCAGCAGCTTAGACAGATTATACACTGAAGCTTTCTTT
TRBJ2-2 | TRBV20-1 | TRBD2 | . | CSAREMGLAGRTGELFF | TGCAGTGCTAGAGAAATGGGACTAGCGGGACGCACCGGGGAGCTGTTTTTT
TRBJ2-1 | TRBV19 | . | few | CASSPGSNNEQFF | TGTGCCAGTAGCCCCGGGTCAAACAATGAGCAGTTCTTC
TRBJ2-2 | TRBV5-1 | . | few | CASSEASANTGELFF | TGCGCCAGCAGCGAAGCTAGCGCGAACACCGGGGAGCTGTTTTTT
TRBJ2-3 | TRBV13 | . | . | CASRLLGGDADMQYF | TGTGCCAGCAGACTCCTAGGGGGTGACGCAGATATGCAGTATTTT
TRBJ2-2 | TRBV3-1 | . | . | CASSQEIADTNTGELFF | TGTGCCAGCAGCCAAGAAATTGCGGACACCAACACCGGGGAGCTGTTTTTT